This is a list of T cell receptor beta chains from one sample in a study of T-cell memory formation after mild COVID-19. TCRdb re-called the 5' RACE reads with MiXCR, one entry per CDR3 protein. The table lists 400,000 to 500,000 distinct CDR3 sequences, around 20% of them singletons. The sequencing sample was made of PBMCs or a T cell subset sorted from them (not recorded which). These receptors were taken from an adult woman who had mild COVID-19 (a few samples of this study predate the infection). Cell type and time point are not known. Each CDR3 is given with its conserved first and last residue. Each record gives: D gene, J gene, clone size, V gene, CDR3 protein, CDR3 DNA. The D gene is left open where the match is weak. Clone size, where shown, is once, few, many, or a class for clones that have expanded.

-,TRBJ2-7,few,TRBV28,CASSGLEQYF,TGTGCCAGCAGTGGGCTCGAGCAGTACTTC
-,TRBJ1-1,few,TRBV12-3/TRBV12-4,CASSLRSPFEAFF,TGTGCCAGCAGTTTACGGTCACCTTTTGAAGCTTTCTTT
-,TRBJ2-3,few,TRBV6-5,CASSLGEVADTQYF,TGTGCCAGCAGTTTAGGAGAGGTAGCAGATACGCAGTATTTT
-,TRBJ2-7,-,TRBV15,CATSRDRHSTYEQYF,TGTGCCACCAGCAGAGATAGGCACAGTACCTACGAGCAGTACTTC
TRBD1,TRBJ2-7,-,TRBV12-3/TRBV12-4,CASRRWDRYEQYF,TGTGCCAGCAGGCGATGGGACAGATACGAGCAGTACTTC
TRBD2,TRBJ2-1,few,TRBV20-1,CSARDRLAPYNEQFF,TGCAGTGCTAGAGACCGACTAGCGCCCTACAATGAGCAGTTCTTC
-,TRBJ1-1,few,TRBV9,CASSVGDLNTEAFF,TGTGCCAGCAGCGTAGGGGACCTTAACACTGAAGCTTTCTTT
TRBD1,TRBJ1-2,many,TRBV11-3,CASSPGQLYGYTF,TGTGCCAGCAGCCCGGGACAGCTCTATGGCTACACCTTC
-,TRBJ2-5,few,TRBV4-1,CASSQDVGGGVETQYF,TGCGCCAGCAGCCAAGATGTAGGAGGGGGGGTTGAGACCCAGTACTTC
TRBD1,TRBJ1-4,-,TRBV18,CASSPSGTGNEKLFF,TGTGCCAGCTCACCCTCCGGGACAGGGAATGAAAAACTGTTTTTT
-,TRBJ1-2,-,TRBV20-1,CSAPKHRAELANYGYTF,TGCAGTGCCCCTAAGCACAGGGCTGAATTAGCTAACTATGGCTACACCTTC
TRBD2,TRBJ2-1,-,TRBV27,CASSPGTRGYNEQFF,TGTGCCAGCAGTCCCGGGACTAGGGGATACAATGAGCAGTTCTTC
TRBD1,TRBJ2-3,few,TRBV11-2,CASSLWTGPTDTQYF,TGTGCCAGCAGCCTTTGGACAGGTCCCACAGATACGCAGTATTTT
TRBD1,TRBJ1-1,few,TRBV20-1,CSARDGQGARTEAFF,TGCAGTGCTAGAGATGGACAGGGGGCACGGACTGAAGCTTTCTTT
TRBD2,TRBJ2-3,-,TRBV7-8,CASSPRGGSSSTDTQYF,TGTGCCAGCAGCCCACGCGGCGGGAGTTCTAGCACAGATACGCAGTATTTT
-,TRBJ2-5,many,TRBV7-3,CASSGGPQETQYF,TGCGCCAGCTCCGGGGGCCCCCAAGAGACCCAGTACTTC
TRBD1,TRBJ1-1,-,TRBV7-9,CASSSWTGTTSPEAFF,TGTGCCAGCAGCTCCTGGACAGGGACCACAAGCCCTGAAGCTTTCTTT
-,TRBJ2-7,few,TRBV7-9,CASSLGAAGEQYF,TGTGCCAGCAGCTTAGGCGCGGCGGGAGAGCAGTACTTC
-,TRBJ1-4,few,TRBV27,CASSLTWEGYEKLFF,TGTGCCAGCAGTCTCACCTGGGAAGGCTACGAAAAACTGTTTTTT
-,TRBJ2-3,few,TRBV6-5,CASSSQADTQYF,TGTGCCAGCAGTTCCCAAGCAGATACGCAGTATTTT
-,TRBJ1-4,few,TRBV5-1,CASSLEGRGGEKLFF,TGCGCCAGCAGCTTGGAGGGCAGGGGAGGAGAAAAACTGTTTTTT
-,TRBJ2-1,-,TRBV24-1,CATSDVGKGGQFF,TGTGCCACCAGTGATGTAGGGAAAGGAGGGCAGTTCTTC
TRBD1,TRBJ1-5,-,TRBV19,CASTRDSQPQHF,TGTGCCAGTACCCGGGACAGCCAGCCCCAGCATTTT
-,TRBJ1-4,-,TRBV7-2,CASSLSASRLFF,TGTGCCAGCAGCTTATCGGCGTCGAGACTGTTTTTT
-,TRBJ2-7,-,TRBV5-1,CASSWRESPYEQYF,TGCGCCAGCAGTTGGAGGGAGAGTCCCTACGAGCAGTACTTC
-,TRBJ2-7,many,TRBV6-2/TRBV6-3,CASSYRGSYEQYF,TGTGCCAGCAGTTACCGTGGATCTTACGAGCAGTACTTC
-,TRBJ2-1,-,TRBV10-3,CAISEEVVIDEQFF,TGTGCCATCAGTGAGGAGGTGGTGATAGATGAGCAGTTCTTC
-,TRBJ1-5,-,TRBV19,CASSPLGGADQPQHF,TGTGCCAGTAGCCCACTAGGCGGGGCAGACCAGCCCCAGCATTTT
TRBD1,TRBJ1-6,few,TRBV20-1,CSARVGQENSPLHF,TGCAGTGCTAGAGTCGGACAGGAGAATTCACCCCTCCACTTT
-,TRBJ2-7,-,TRBV19,CASSPLNEARSYEQYF,TGTGCCAGTAGTCCTCTAAATGAGGCGAGAAGCTACGAGCAGTACTTC
TRBD2,TRBJ2-2,-,TRBV3-1,CASRAGVNTGELFF,TGTGCCAGCAGAGCGGGAGTTAACACCGGGGAGCTGTTTTTT
TRBD1,TRBJ1-1,-,TRBV20-1,CSARGQRQGATEAFF,TGCAGTGCTAGAGGCCAAAGACAGGGGGCCACTGAAGCTTTCTTT
-,TRBJ1-1,few,TRBV7-2,CASSPHQGRRYTEAFF,TGTGCCAGCAGCCCACATCAGGGGAGGAGGTACACTGAAGCTTTCTTT
TRBD1,TRBJ1-5,few,TRBV6-2/TRBV6-3,CASSIRTGGGQPQHF,TGTGCCAGCTCGATCCGGACAGGGGGCGGTCAGCCCCAGCATTTT
TRBD2,TRBJ2-4,few,TRBV7-9,CASISGSDAKNIQYF,TGTGCCAGCATAAGCGGGAGCGATGCCAAAAACATTCAGTACTTC
-,TRBJ2-1,-,TRBV29-1,CSVEDGTAGSYNEQFF,TGCAGCGTTGAAGATGGCACAGCTGGGTCCTACAATGAGCAGTTCTTC
-,TRBJ2-5,few,TRBV4-1,CASSQGFSGDRYF,TGCGCCAGCAGCCAAGGCTTTAGCGGGGACAGGTACTTC
TRBD1,TRBJ2-3,-,TRBV7-7,CASSCHQNDRGFADTQYF,TGTGCCAGCAGCTGTCACCAAAATGACAGGGGGTTCGCAGATACGCAGTATTTT
-,TRBJ2-7,-,TRBV7-9,CASSLLFVSYEQYF,TGTGCCAGCAGCTTACTGTTTGTCTCCTACGAGCAGTACTTC
TRBD1,TRBJ2-1,-,TRBV5-6,CASSSTGDRGPFF,TGTGCCAGCAGTTCGACAGGGGACAGGGGTCCGTTCTTC
-,TRBJ2-2,few,TRBV7-9,CASSLGPRADGELFF,TGTGCCAGCAGCTTAGGACCGCGGGCGGACGGGGAGCTGTTTTTT
-,TRBJ1-5,-,TRBV7-6,CASSYPNQPQHF,TGTGCCAGCAGCTACCCTAATCAGCCCCAGCATTTT
-,TRBJ1-1,-,TRBV27,CASRIRAGNTEAFF,TGTGCCAGCAGAATACGAGCCGGAAACACTGAAGCTTTCTTT
-,TRBJ2-7,-,TRBV5-1,CASSEQGSEQYF,TGCGCCAGCAGCGAACAGGGATCCGAGCAGTACTTC
-,TRBJ1-1,-,TRBV19,CASINRVMNTEAFF,TGTGCCAGTATAAACAGGGTGATGAACACTGAAGCTTTCTTT
-,TRBJ2-7,few,TRBV5-1,CASSPTQDYEQYF,TGCGCCAGCAGCCCGACACAGGACTACGAGCAGTACTTC